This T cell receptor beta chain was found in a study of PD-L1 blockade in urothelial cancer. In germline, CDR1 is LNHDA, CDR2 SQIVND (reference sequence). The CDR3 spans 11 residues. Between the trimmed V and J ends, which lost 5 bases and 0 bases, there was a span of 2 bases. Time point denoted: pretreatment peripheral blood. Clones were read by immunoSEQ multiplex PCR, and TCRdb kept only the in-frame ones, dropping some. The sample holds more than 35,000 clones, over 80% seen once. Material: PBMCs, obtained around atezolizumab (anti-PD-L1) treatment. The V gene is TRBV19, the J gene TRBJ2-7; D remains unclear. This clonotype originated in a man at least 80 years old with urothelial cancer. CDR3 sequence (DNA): TGTGCCAGTAGTCTCTCCTACGAGCAGTACTTC. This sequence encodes CASSLSYEQYF.